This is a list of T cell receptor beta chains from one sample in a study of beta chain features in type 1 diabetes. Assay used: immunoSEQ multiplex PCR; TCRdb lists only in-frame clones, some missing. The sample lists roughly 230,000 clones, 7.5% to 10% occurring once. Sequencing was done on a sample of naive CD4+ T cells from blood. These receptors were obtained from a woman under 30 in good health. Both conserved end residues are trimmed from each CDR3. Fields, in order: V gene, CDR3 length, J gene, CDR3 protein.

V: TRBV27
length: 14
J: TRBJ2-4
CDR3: ASSPAGQVAKNIQY

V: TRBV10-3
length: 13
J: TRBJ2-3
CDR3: AIRGTGTSTDTQY

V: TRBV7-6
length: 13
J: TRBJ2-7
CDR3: ASSTMGQGIDEQY

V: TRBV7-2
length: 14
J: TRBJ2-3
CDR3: ASSRGTKLPPDTQY

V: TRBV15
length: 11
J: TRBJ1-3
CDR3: ATSRVDTDTIY

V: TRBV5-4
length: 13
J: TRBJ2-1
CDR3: ASSPFDRELNEQF

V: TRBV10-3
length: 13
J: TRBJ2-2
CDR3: AISESMGRTGELF

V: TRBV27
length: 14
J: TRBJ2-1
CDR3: ASSKLTGLPYNEQF

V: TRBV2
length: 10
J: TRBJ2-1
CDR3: ASSTTGDEQF

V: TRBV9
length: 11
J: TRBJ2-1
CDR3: ASSVTPSGEQF

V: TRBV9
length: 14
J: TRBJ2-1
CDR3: ASSVGVSGSDNEQF

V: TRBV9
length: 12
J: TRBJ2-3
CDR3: ASSPSRFADTQY

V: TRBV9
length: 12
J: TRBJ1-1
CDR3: ASSGRDRPGTAF

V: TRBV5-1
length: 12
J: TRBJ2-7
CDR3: ASSLGQLTYEQY

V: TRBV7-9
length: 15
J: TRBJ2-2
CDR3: ASSLPSGTDNTGELF

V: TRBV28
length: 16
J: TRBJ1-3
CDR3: ASTLPAGRGRVGNTIY

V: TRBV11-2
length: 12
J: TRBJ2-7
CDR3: ASSLTGRDYEQY

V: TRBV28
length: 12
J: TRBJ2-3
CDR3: ASSLAGGTDTQY

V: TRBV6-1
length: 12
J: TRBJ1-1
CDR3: ASGSGGYNTEAF

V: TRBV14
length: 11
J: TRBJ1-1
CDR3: ASSHAGGNEAF

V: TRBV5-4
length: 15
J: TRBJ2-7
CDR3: ASSSGLAGGPPYEQY

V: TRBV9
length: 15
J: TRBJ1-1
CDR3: ASSVAVGRGPGTEAF

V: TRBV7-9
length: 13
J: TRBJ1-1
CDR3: ASSFEGTANTEAF

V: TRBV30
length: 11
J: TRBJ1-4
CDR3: AWSRQSNEKLF

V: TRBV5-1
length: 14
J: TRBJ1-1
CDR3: ASSLAGGRGDTEAF

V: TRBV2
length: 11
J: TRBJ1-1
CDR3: ASSETGGNEAF

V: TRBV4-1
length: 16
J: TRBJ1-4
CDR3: ASSQRTGALQINEKLF

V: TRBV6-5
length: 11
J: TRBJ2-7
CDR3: ASLPGQGGEQY

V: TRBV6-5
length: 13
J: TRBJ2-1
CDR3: ASSSTGFSYNEQF

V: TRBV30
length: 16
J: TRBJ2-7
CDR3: AWSVRYRTASRTYEQY

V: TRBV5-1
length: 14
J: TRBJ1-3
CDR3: ASSLAAQGGGNTIY

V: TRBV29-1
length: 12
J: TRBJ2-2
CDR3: TLGGLAGGGELF

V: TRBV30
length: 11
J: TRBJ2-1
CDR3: AWTSGGGGEQF

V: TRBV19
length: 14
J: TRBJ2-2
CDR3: ASSPRTVHNTGELF

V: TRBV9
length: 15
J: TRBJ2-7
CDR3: ASSDRTSGGPPYEQY

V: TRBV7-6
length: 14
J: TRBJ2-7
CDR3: ASSPQWGSGSYEQY

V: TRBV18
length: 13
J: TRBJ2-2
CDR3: ASSPSQGAPGELF

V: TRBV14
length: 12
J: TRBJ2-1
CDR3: ASSQTRGGTEQF

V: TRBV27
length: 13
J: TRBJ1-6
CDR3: ASSLGLGGYSPLH

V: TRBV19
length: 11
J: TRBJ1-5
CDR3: ASSIQGGQPQH

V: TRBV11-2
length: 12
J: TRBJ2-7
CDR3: ASSLGRGPYEQY

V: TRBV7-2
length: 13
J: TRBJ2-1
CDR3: ASSLSGSNYNEQF

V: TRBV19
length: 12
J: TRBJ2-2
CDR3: ASSIVAGAGELF

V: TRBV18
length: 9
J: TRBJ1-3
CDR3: ASSPSNTIY

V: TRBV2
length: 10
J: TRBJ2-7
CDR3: ASSATDYEQY

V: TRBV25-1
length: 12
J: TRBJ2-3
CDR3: ASSEPRVTDTQY

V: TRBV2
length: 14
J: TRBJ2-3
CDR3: ASSIPPSGGADTQY

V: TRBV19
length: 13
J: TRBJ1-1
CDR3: ASSISRDRNAEAF

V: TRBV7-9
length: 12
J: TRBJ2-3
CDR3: ASRRQDRTDTQY

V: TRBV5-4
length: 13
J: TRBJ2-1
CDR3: ASSSPGGPYNEQF